Below are 11 T cell receptor beta chains sequenced from a single sample in a study of cytomegalovirus exposure and HLA in healthy donors. Primers for the PCR totalled 60 Vbeta and 13 Jbeta. This table comes from immunoSEQ multiplex PCR, and its TCRdb copy is limited to in-frame clones, with some not included. The sample has approximately 110,000 clones; 80% are singletons. The sample consisted of PBMCs. These receptors originate from a man aged 45-60 years in good health and CMV-seronegative.

This clone was detected only once. The genes are TRBV7-2 and TRBJ1-2; D remains ambiguous. The CDR3 spans 11 residues. V was clipped by 5 bases and J by 10 bases, with 11 bases between them. Germline V gene lookup returns CDR1 SGHTA and CDR2 FQGNSA. Written as DNA, the CDR3 is TGTGCCAGCAGCCCGTCCCGTGTCTACACCTTC. The encoded protein is CASSPSRVYTF.

Remarks on this clone: Germline and junction disagree at one end, which may indicate a read error. The genes are TRBV5-6 and TRBJ2-5; a weak D match, TRBD2 (6 bases). This CDR3 has 14 residues. Germline lookup yields CDR1 SGHDT and CDR2 YYEEEE. The CDR3 region is CASSLAAPGETRYF. CDR3 nucleotide sequence: TGTGCCAGCAGCTTGGCTGCCCCGGGGGAAACCCGGTACTTC.

This clone has only a few counts. The chain has TRBV6-1 and TRBJ1-2; D call uncertain. Trimming removed 7 bases at V and 3 bases at J, with 9 bases between. Looked up from germline, CDR1 is MNHNS and CDR2 is SASEGT. The CDR3 loop spans 12 amino acids. The CDR3 loop reads CASTRGYYGYTF. DNA of the CDR3: TGTGCCAGCACGCGGGGTTACTATGGCTACACCTTC.

The chain combines TRBV30 with TRBJ1-2; TRBD1 is a possible D gene (6 bases). CDR1 is GTSNPN, CDR2 SVGIG, per germline (reference sequence). The CDR3 spans 12 residues. With 2 bases removed from V and 8 bases from J, the gap between germline ends came to 12 bases. CDR3 sequence (DNA): TGTGCCTGGAGTTCCACAGGGTACGGCTACACCTTC. Encoded protein: CAWSSTGYGYTF.

This rearrangement joins TRBV5-1 to TRBJ1-1; the D is unclear. The V end lost 0 bases, the J end lost 2 bases, and 11 bases lay between the germline ends. The germline CDR1 and CDR2 sequences are SGHRS and YFSETQ. The CDR3 has 15 residues. This CDR3 is CASSLEERGNTEAFF. CDR3 nucleotides: TGCGCCAGCAGCTTGGAGGAGAGAGGAAACACTGAAGCTTTCTTT.

The genes are TRBV19 and TRBJ2-1, with 9 positions matching TRBD2. The CDR3 contains 15 residues. Per the germline V gene, CDR1 is LNHDA and CDR2 is SQIVND (reference sequence). V lost 6 bases and J lost 0; bases outside the gene matches: 3. CDR3 sequence (DNA): TGTGCCAGTAGGTTGACTAGCGGCTCCTACAATGAGCAGTTCTTC. Protein sequence: CASRLTSGSYNEQFF.

This chain connects TRBV19 to TRBJ2-3; 7 nucleotides align to TRBD1. CDR1 and CDR2 (germline): LNHDA, SQIVND (reference sequence). Losses at the gene ends were 4 bases for V and 3 bases for J; bases not matched to a gene: 10. CDR3 length: 16 amino acids. This CDR3 is CASSNGGQGVTDTQYF. The CDR3 bases are TGTGCCAGTAGTAACGGCGGGCAGGGGGTAACAGATACGCAGTATTTT. The full variable domain, completed using reference TRBV19 and TRBJ2-3, is DGGITQSPKYLFRKEGQNVTLSCEQNLNHDAMYWYRQDPGQGLRLIYYSQIVNDFQKGDIAEGYSVSREKKESFPLTVTSAQKNPTAFYLCASSNGGQGVTDTQYFGPGTRLTVL.

Only a few counts were recorded for this clone. CDR3 loop: CASSGFKDRKQYF. The CDR3 DNA is TGTGCCAGCTCAGGGTTTAAAGATCGCAAGCAGTACTTC. The chain recombines TRBV7-6 with TRBJ2-7; D is possibly TRBD1 (5 bases). The CDR3 contains 13 residues. The V end was cut by 8 bases, the J end by 8 bases, with 19 bases between. The germline V gene has CDR1 SGHVS and CDR2 FNYEAQ. The entire variable domain, with the rest obtained from reference TRBV7-6 and TRBJ2-7, is as follows: GAGVSQSPRYKVTKRGQDVALRCDPISGHVSLYWYRQALGQGPEFLTYFNYEAQQDKSGLPNDRFSAERPEGSISTLTIQRTEQRDSAMYRCASSGFKDRKQYFGPGTRLTVT.

The CDR3 spells CASSPGQGPYEQYF. The CDR3 DNA is TGTGCCAGCAGCCCGGGACAGGGCCCCTACGAGCAGTACTTC. V usage is TRBV27 and J usage is TRBJ2-7; TRBD1 matches 9 bases. This CDR3 region has 14 residues. The ends lost 6 bases at V and 2 bases at J; junction bases unmatched: 5. Germline V gene sequence: CDR1 MNHEY, CDR2 SMNVEV (reference sequence).

The table lists this clone with a few counts. The chain combines TRBV11-2 with TRBJ2-1; D is possibly TRBD2 (5 bases). The CDR3 loop spans 15 amino acids. The germline V and J ends were trimmed by 0 bases and 7 bases, with 13 bases remaining between them. The germline V gene has CDR1 SGHAT and CDR2 FQNNGV. CDR3 sequence reads: CASSLDGEWINEQFF. The CDR3 coding sequence is TGTGCCAGCAGCTTAGACGGGGAATGGATTAATGAGCAGTTCTTC.

This clone was picked up one time. The chain uses TRBV6-1 and TRBJ1-5; the D gene is possibly TRBD1 (5 bases). Germline assignment: CDR1 MNHNS and CDR2 SASEGT. The V gene lost 1 base and the J gene lost 4 bases, with 14 bases spanning the gap. CDR3 length: 16 residues. The CDR3 spells CASSEEGNRRNQPQHF. The CDR3 DNA reads TGTGCCAGCAGTGAAGAGGGGAACAGGAGAAATCAGCCCCAGCATTTT.